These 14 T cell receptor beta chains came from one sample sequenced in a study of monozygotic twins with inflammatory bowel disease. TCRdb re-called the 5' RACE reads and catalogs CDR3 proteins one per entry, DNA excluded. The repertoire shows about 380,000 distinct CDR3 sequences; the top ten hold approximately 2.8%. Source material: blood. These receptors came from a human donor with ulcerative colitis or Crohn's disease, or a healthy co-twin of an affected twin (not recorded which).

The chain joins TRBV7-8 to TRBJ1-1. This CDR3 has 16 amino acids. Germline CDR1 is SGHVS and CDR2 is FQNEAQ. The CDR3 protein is CASSLVYSREDTEAFF.

The CDR3 is CSARDKNSNQPQHF. This sequence joins TRBV20-1 and TRBJ1-5. Germline assignment: CDR1 DFQATT and CDR2 SNEGSKA (reference sequence). This CDR3 has 14 amino acids.

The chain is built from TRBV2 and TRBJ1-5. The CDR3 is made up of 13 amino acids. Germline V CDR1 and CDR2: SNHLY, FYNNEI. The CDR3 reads CAGSGGGNQPQHF.

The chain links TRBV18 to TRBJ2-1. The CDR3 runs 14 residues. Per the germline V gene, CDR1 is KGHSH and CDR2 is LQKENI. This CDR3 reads CASSPRTAYNEQFF.

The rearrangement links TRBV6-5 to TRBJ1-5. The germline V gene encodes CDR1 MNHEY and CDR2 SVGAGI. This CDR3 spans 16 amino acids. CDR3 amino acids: CASSYSGVGGNQPQHF.

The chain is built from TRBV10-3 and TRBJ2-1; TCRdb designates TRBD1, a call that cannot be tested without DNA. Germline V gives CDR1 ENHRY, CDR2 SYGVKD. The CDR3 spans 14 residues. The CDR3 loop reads CAISIRSGGGEQFF.

CDR3 sequence reads: CASSLSAQPYEQYF. The V call is TRBV27, the J call TRBJ2-7. Looked up from germline, CDR1 is MNHEY and CDR2 is SMNVEV (reference sequence). CDR3 length: 14 amino acids.

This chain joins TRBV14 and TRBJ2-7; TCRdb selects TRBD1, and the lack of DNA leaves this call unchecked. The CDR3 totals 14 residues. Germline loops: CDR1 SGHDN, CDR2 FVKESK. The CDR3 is CASSSDWTSYEQYF.

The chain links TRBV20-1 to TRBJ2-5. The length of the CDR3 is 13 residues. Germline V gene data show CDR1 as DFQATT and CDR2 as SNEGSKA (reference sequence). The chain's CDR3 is CSVGNSPQETQYF.

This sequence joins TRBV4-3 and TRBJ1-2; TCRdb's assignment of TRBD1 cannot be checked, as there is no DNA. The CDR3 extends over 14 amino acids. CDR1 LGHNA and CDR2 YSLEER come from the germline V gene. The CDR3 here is CASSQGGGYYGYTF.

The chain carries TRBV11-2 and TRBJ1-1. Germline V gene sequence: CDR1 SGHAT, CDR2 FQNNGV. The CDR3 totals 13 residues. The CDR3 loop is CASSPQANTEAFF.

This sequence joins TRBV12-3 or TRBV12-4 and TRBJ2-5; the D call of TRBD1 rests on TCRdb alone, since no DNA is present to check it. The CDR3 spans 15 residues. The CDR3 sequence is CASRDRGPNQETQYF.

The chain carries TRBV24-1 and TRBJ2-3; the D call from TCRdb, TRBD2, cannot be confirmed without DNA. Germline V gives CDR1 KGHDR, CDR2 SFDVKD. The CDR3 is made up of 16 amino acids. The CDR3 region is CATYLEGDWGTDTQYF.

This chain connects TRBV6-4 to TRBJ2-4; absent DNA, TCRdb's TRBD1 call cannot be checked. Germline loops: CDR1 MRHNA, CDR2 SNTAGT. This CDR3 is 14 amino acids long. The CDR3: CASSDGTGGNIQYF.